A selection of T cell receptor beta chains follows, all from one sample in a study of blood T cells in healthy people across ages. TCRdb redid the calling of the 5' RACE reads with MiXCR, one entry per CDR3 protein. In the table there are 1.5 million to 2 million distinct CDR3 sequences, about 32% of which are singletons. Sequencing was done on a sample of blood. Receptor source: a woman aged 30 to 39 in good health. Each CDR3 is given with its conserved first and last residue. D genes are given only for firm matches. Where a row states a size, it is once, few, many or the class of an expanded clone; other rows omit it.

v_gene: TRBV2
j_gene: TRBJ2-7
abundance: -
d_gene: -
CDR3nt: TGTGCCTGCGGATTCAAAGGGGGCGAGCAGTACTTC
CDR3aa: CACGFKGGEQYF

v_gene: TRBV20-1
j_gene: TRBJ2-1
abundance: -
d_gene: -
CDR3nt: TGCAGTGCTAGAGCCTACTCCGGGGTCGGCTCCTACAATGAGCAGTTCTTC
CDR3aa: CSARAYSGVGSYNEQFF

v_gene: TRBV5-1
j_gene: TRBJ2-7
abundance: few
d_gene: -
CDR3nt: TGCGCCAGCAGCTCGCCCGAGGGTTCCTACGAGCAGTACTTC
CDR3aa: CASSSPEGSYEQYF

v_gene: TRBV4-1
j_gene: TRBJ2-5
abundance: -
d_gene: TRBD2
CDR3nt: TGCGCCAGCAGCCTCGAGCGGGAGGGTTACGAGCTGTACTTC
CDR3aa: CASSLEREGYELYF

v_gene: TRBV7-9
j_gene: TRBJ1-2
abundance: few
d_gene: -
CDR3nt: TGTGCCAGCAGCCCTATCGGGGGTTTGGATGGCTACACCTTC
CDR3aa: CASSPIGGLDGYTF

v_gene: TRBV11-2
j_gene: TRBJ2-3
abundance: -
d_gene: -
CDR3nt: TGTGCCAGCAGCTTATCCACAGATCCGCAGTATTTT
CDR3aa: CASSLSTDPQYF

v_gene: TRBV9
j_gene: TRBJ2-1
abundance: few
d_gene: -
CDR3nt: TGTGCCAGCAGCCCCGAGGGCGGCCAGGATGAGCAGTTCTTC
CDR3aa: CASSPEGGQDEQFF

v_gene: TRBV18
j_gene: TRBJ1-4
abundance: -
d_gene: -
CDR3nt: TGTGCCAGCTCACCACCCCTGAACAGGGCCGCAAATGAAAAACTGTTTTTT
CDR3aa: CASSPPLNRAANEKLFF

v_gene: TRBV6-5
j_gene: TRBJ1-4
abundance: few
d_gene: TRBD1
CDR3nt: TGTGCCAGCAGTTTCTCGACAGGGGCTAATGAAAAACTGTTTTTT
CDR3aa: CASSFSTGANEKLFF

v_gene: TRBV12-3/TRBV12-4
j_gene: TRBJ2-1
abundance: -
d_gene: -
CDR3nt: TGTGCCAGCAGTTTCGCTTCTACCAATGAGCAGTTCTTC
CDR3aa: CASSFASTNEQFF

v_gene: TRBV5-1
j_gene: TRBJ1-1
abundance: many
d_gene: -
CDR3nt: TGCGCCAGCAGCTTGAAACAGCAGAACACTGAAGCTTTCTTT
CDR3aa: CASSLKQQNTEAFF

v_gene: TRBV6-6
j_gene: TRBJ2-1
abundance: -
d_gene: -
CDR3nt: TGTGCCAGCAGTTACTCAGGGTCTCCTAGATACAATGAGCAGTTCTTC
CDR3aa: CASSYSGSPRYNEQFF

v_gene: TRBV5-6
j_gene: TRBJ2-3
abundance: -
d_gene: -
CDR3nt: TGTGCCAGCAGCTCTATTTGGGATAGGCCAGATACGCAGTATTTT
CDR3aa: CASSSIWDRPDTQYF

v_gene: TRBV24-1
j_gene: TRBJ2-3
abundance: -
d_gene: -
CDR3nt: TGTGCCACCAGTGATTTGATGGGTGACACAGATACGCAGTATTTT
CDR3aa: CATSDLMGDTDTQYF

v_gene: TRBV5-1
j_gene: TRBJ1-1
abundance: -
d_gene: -
CDR3nt: TGCGCCAGCAGCTTGGGTGGGACACCCGGGATGAACACTGAAGCTTTCTTT
CDR3aa: CASSLGGTPGMNTEAFF

v_gene: TRBV20-1
j_gene: TRBJ2-7
abundance: -
d_gene: -
CDR3nt: TGCAGTGCTTCCGGGACTCTTTACGAGCAGTACTTC
CDR3aa: CSASGTLYEQYF

v_gene: TRBV4-1
j_gene: TRBJ2-3
abundance: -
d_gene: TRBD2
CDR3nt: TGCGCCAGCAGCCAGCCCGGGACTAGCGGGGGGGCTACAGATACGCAGTATTTT
CDR3aa: CASSQPGTSGGATDTQYF

v_gene: TRBV3-1
j_gene: TRBJ2-1
abundance: -
d_gene: TRBD2
CDR3nt: TGTGCCAGCAGTCGCGGGACTACCCCCTACAATGAGCAGTTCTTC
CDR3aa: CASSRGTTPYNEQFF

v_gene: TRBV27
j_gene: TRBJ2-2
abundance: -
d_gene: -
CDR3nt: TGTGCCAGCAGTTGGGGATTGGAAACCGGGGAGCTGTTTTTT
CDR3aa: CASSWGLETGELFF

v_gene: TRBV7-2
j_gene: TRBJ2-3
abundance: -
d_gene: TRBD2
CDR3nt: TGTGCCAGCAGCGACGACAGTAGGGTTATCACCGGGAGGACGCAGTATTTT
CDR3aa: CASSDDSRVITGRTQYF

v_gene: TRBV27
j_gene: TRBJ1-5
abundance: -
d_gene: TRBD1
CDR3nt: TGTGCCAGCAGTTTACAGGGGGTCTTTCAGCCCCAGCATTTT
CDR3aa: CASSLQGVFQPQHF

v_gene: TRBV13
j_gene: TRBJ2-7
abundance: few
d_gene: -
CDR3nt: TGTGCCAGCAGCTTATATCGGAGCCCCACCTACGAGCAGTACTTC
CDR3aa: CASSLYRSPTYEQYF

v_gene: TRBV4-2
j_gene: TRBJ2-1
abundance: once
d_gene: -
CDR3nt: TGTGCCAGCACCTCCGGGACCTTATCCTACGATGAGCAGTTCTTC
CDR3aa: CASTSGTLSYDEQFF

v_gene: TRBV10-3
j_gene: TRBJ2-5
abundance: -
d_gene: -
CDR3nt: TGTGCCATCGCCGAGGCGGCAGAAGAGACCCAGTACTTC
CDR3aa: CAIAEAAEETQYF

v_gene: TRBV7-9
j_gene: TRBJ2-4
abundance: many
d_gene: -
CDR3nt: TGTGCCAGCAGCCCCGGTGAAGAGCAGTACTTC
CDR3aa: CASSPGEEQYF

v_gene: TRBV7-2
j_gene: TRBJ2-5
abundance: many
d_gene: TRBD2
CDR3nt: TGTGCCAGCAGCCCGCTCAGCGGGAGGCCCAGGACCCAGTACTTC
CDR3aa: CASSPLSGRPRTQYF

v_gene: TRBV2
j_gene: TRBJ2-5
abundance: -
d_gene: -
CDR3nt: TGTGCCAGCAATTGGGGGTTGGGAGAGACCCAGTACTTC
CDR3aa: CASNWGLGETQYF

v_gene: TRBV11-2
j_gene: TRBJ1-1
abundance: few
d_gene: -
CDR3nt: TGTGCCAGCAGCTTAGCATGGGGACATGGGGTCCGGAACACTGAAGCTTTCTTT
CDR3aa: CASSLAWGHGVRNTEAFF

v_gene: TRBV5-1
j_gene: TRBJ2-7
abundance: few
d_gene: TRBD2
CDR3nt: TGCGCCAGCAGGGAGGGAGATTCCGGGAGGGCCTACGAGCAGTACTTC
CDR3aa: CASREGDSGRAYEQYF

v_gene: TRBV20-1
j_gene: TRBJ1-2
abundance: many
d_gene: TRBD1
CDR3nt: TGCAGTGCTAGAGGACAGGGGGCAGGTGGCTACACCTTC
CDR3aa: CSARGQGAGGYTF

v_gene: TRBV5-1
j_gene: TRBJ2-2
abundance: few
d_gene: -
CDR3nt: TGCGCCAGCAGCTTGGAGCGTGGGGAGCTGTTTTTT
CDR3aa: CASSLERGELFF

v_gene: TRBV5-6
j_gene: TRBJ1-1
abundance: -
d_gene: -
CDR3nt: TGTGCCAGCAGCCCCGAGGGGAGGTTGAACACTGAAGCTTTCTTT
CDR3aa: CASSPEGRLNTEAFF

v_gene: TRBV7-3
j_gene: TRBJ2-5
abundance: few
d_gene: TRBD2
CDR3nt: TGTGCCAGCAGCTCGCGGGGGGCCCTGGGGGAGACCCAGTACTTC
CDR3aa: CASSSRGALGETQYF

v_gene: TRBV6-6
j_gene: TRBJ2-5
abundance: -
d_gene: TRBD1
CDR3nt: TGTGCCAGCAGTGGATGGGGGGACAGGGAGTTAGAGACCCAGTACTTC
CDR3aa: CASSGWGDRELETQYF

v_gene: TRBV12-3/TRBV12-4
j_gene: TRBJ1-2
abundance: -
d_gene: TRBD1
CDR3nt: TGTGCCAGCAGCTTGGGACAGATTGGCTACACCTTC
CDR3aa: CASSLGQIGYTF

v_gene: TRBV5-6
j_gene: TRBJ2-1
abundance: -
d_gene: -
CDR3nt: TGTGCCAGCAGCATTCCTAGTAGCCTGACCTACAATGAGCAGTTCTTC
CDR3aa: CASSIPSSLTYNEQFF